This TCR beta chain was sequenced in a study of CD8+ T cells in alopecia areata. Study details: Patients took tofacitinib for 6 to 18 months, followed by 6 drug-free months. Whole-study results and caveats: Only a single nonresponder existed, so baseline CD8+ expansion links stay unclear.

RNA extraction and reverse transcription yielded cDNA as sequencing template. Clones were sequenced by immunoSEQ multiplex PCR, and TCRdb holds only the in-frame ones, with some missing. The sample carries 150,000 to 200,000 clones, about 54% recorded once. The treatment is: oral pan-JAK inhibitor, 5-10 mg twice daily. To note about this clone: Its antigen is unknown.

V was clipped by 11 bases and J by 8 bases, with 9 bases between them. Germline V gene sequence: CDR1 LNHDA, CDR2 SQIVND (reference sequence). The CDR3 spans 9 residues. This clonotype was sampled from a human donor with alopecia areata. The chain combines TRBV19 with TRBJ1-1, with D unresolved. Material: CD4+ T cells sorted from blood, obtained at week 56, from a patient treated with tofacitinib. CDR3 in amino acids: CAAGREAFF. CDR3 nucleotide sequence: TGTGCCGCGGGTCGAGAAGCTTTCTTT.